This entry lists 26 T cell receptor beta chains sequenced from one sample in a study of technical replicates of blood from a handful of donors. Clones were sequenced by immunoSEQ multiplex PCR, and TCRdb holds only the in-frame ones, with some missing. Of some 74,000 clones in the sample, around 95% are singletons; the top ten hold 0.24%. Material for sequencing was T cells isolated from PBMCs. All receptors come from a human donor in good health.

This sequence joins TRBV6-1 and TRBJ1-2, with TRBD1 matching 7 bases. V shed 0 bases and J 6 bases; nucleotides not matched to a gene: 7. CDR3 length equals 15 residues. The germline CDR1 and CDR2 sequences are MNHNS and SASEGT. CDR3: CASSEAGRQGDGYTF. DNA for the CDR3: TGTGCCAGCAGTGAAGCGGGGAGACAGGGTGATGGCTACACCTTC.

The rearrangement uses TRBV5-1 and TRBJ2-5; no clear D gene. CDR3 length: 12 amino acids. Germline lookup yields CDR1 SGHRS and CDR2 YFSETQ. V was cut by 5 bases and J by 2 bases, with 7 bases left in between. The CDR3 reads CASSRSQETQYF. CDR3 DNA: TGCGCCAGCAGTCGGTCACAAGAGACCCAGTACTTC.

The chain is built from TRBV10-2 and TRBJ2-3, with a possible D match to TRBD2 (6 bases). The V end lost 2 bases, the J end lost 6 bases, and 12 bases lay between the germline ends. Germline CDR1 and CDR2: WSHSY and SAAADI. The length of the CDR3 is 14 residues. The CDR3 coding sequence is TGCGCCAGCAGTGAGGGAGGGATACGGGATACGCAGTATTTT. Translation: CASSEGGIRDTQYF.

The chain links TRBV6-4 to TRBJ1-1, with D maybe TRBD1 (6 bases). CDR1 MRHNA and CDR2 SNTAGT come from the germline V gene. The CDR3 totals 15 residues. V lost 4 bases and J lost 2, with 14 bases in between. In DNA form, the CDR3 reads TGTGCCAGCAGTGTAAGTTCAGGGGTAAACACTGAAGCTTTCTTT. It encodes CASSVSSGVNTEAFF.

This chain links TRBV11-2 with TRBJ1-1; TRBD1 agrees at 8 bases. With V trimmed by 3 bases and J by 1 base, 4 bases remained unmatched. CDR3 length: 15 amino acids. CDR1 is SGHAT and CDR2 is FQNNGV in the germline V gene. In DNA form, the CDR3 reads TGTGCCAGCAGCTTTCGACAGGGGCAGAACACTGAAGCTTTCTTT. Translation gives CASSFRQGQNTEAFF.

The rearrangement joins TRBV2 to TRBJ1-1; the D gene is possibly TRBD1 (6 bases). The ends were cut back, 7 bases at V and 3 bases at J, with 21 bases in the middle. The CDR3 is made up of 16 amino acids. The V gene's germline CDR1 is SNHLY and CDR2 FYNNEI. In DNA, the CDR3 is TGTGCCAGCAACGGACCCCCGGACAGCCGGGACACTGAAGCTTTCTTT. Translated: CASNGPPDSRDTEAFF.

CDR3 DNA: TGTGCCAGCAGTTACCCGGGGGGGCCGGAGACCCAGTACTTC. Translated: CASSYPGGPETQYF. The chain employs TRBV6-5 and TRBJ2-5; 8 bases are shared with TRBD2. This CDR3 region has 14 residues. Germline trimming cut 2 bases from V and 5 bases from J; bases unmatched to any gene: 4. Per germline, CDR1 MNHEY and CDR2 SVGAGI.

The J gene is TRBJ1-1, the V gene TRBV7-6; TRBD1 might be the D (5 bases). The CDR3 is 15 amino acids. Trimming removed 1 base at V and 6 bases at J, with 15 bases between. Per germline, CDR1 SGHVS and CDR2 FNYEAQ. DNA of the CDR3: TGTGCCAGCAGCTTAGTTATATCGGCGGGGGCTGAAGCTTTCTTT. Amino acids: CASSLVISAGAEAFF.

The rearrangement joins TRBV10-3 to TRBJ2-5; TRBD2 is a possible D gene (7 bases). CDR3 length: 13 residues. Trimming pared 3 bases from V and 5 bases from J, leaving 10 bases between. CDR1 and CDR2 from the germline V gene are ENHRY and SYGVKD. The CDR3 loop is CAISEQGGETQYF. The DNA for the CDR3 is TGTGCCATCAGTGAACAGGGAGGGGAGACCCAGTACTTC.

The chain is built from TRBV6-4 and TRBJ1-2; D not certain. CDR1 and CDR2 from the germline V gene are MRHNA and SNTAGT. There are 15 residues in the CDR3. V was clipped by 5 bases and J by 2 bases, with 15 bases between them. This CDR3 is CASSRDRTGNYGYTF. The CDR3 bases are TGTGCCAGCAGTCGGGATAGGACGGGAAACTATGGCTACACCTTC.

The genes are TRBV6-5 and TRBJ1-4; D remains unclear. Trimming took 5 bases from V and 5 from J, leaving 9 bases between them. This CDR3 has 13 amino acids. Germline V lookup: CDR1 MNHEY, CDR2 SVGAGI. This chain's CDR3 is CASSRGGNEKLFF. The CDR3 bases are TGTGCCAGCAGTCGAGGTGGGAATGAAAAACTGTTTTTT.

The V and J genes are TRBV5-1 and TRBJ2-3; possibly TRBD2 for D (5 bases). Germline CDR1 reads SGHRS; CDR2 reads YFSETQ. The CDR3 is 16 residues long. V was trimmed by 3 bases and J by 6 bases, leaving 20 bases between them. In DNA form, the CDR3 reads TGCGCCAGCAGCTCTCAACCCCGGGCTCCGGGGGATACGCAGTATTTT. Translated: CASSSQPRAPGDTQYF.

For the CDR3, the DNA is TGTGCCACCAGCAGAGCCCGAGGGACATGGGGTTATGGCTACACCTTC. It encodes CATSRARGTWGYGYTF. The V call is TRBV15, the J call TRBJ1-2, with D tentatively TRBD1 (6 bases). The CDR3 is 16 amino acids. Between the trimmed V and J ends, which lost 1 base and 5 bases, there was a span of 17 bases. The germline V gene has CDR1 LNHNV and CDR2 YYDKDF (reference sequence).

This chain connects TRBV18 to TRBJ1-1; a possible D gene is TRBD1 (5 bases). V lost 6 bases to trimming and J lost 3 bases, with 17 bases between them. CDR3 length: 15 residues. Germline values: CDR1 KGHSH, CDR2 LQKENI. The CDR3 sequence is CASSQTSGKDTEAFF. CDR3 DNA sequence: TGTGCCAGCTCGCAAACCTCAGGGAAGGACACTGAAGCTTTCTTT.

This rearrangement joins TRBV4-1 to TRBJ2-7, with D perhaps TRBD2 (5 bases). The CDR3 extends over 15 amino acids. Germline CDR1 MGHRA, CDR2 YSYEKL. V lost 3 bases, J lost 0 bases, and 12 bases lay in between. CDR3 sequence reads: CASSQESGSSYEQYF. The CDR3 coding sequence is TGCGCCAGCAGCCAGGAAAGCGGAAGCTCCTACGAGCAGTACTTC.

This clone was detected once. V is TRBV6-6 and J is TRBJ1-5, with 7 bases aligning to TRBD1. Trimming removed 2 bases from V and 5 bases from J; junction bases left unmatched: 6. The CDR3 length is 15 residues. Germline loops: CDR1 MNHNY, CDR2 SVGAGI (reference sequence). The CDR3 DNA is TGTGCCAGCAGTTACGGGGGACAGCATTATCAGCCCCAGCATTTT. This gives the protein CASSYGGQHYQPQHF.

The V gene is TRBV11-2, the J gene TRBJ2-1; 12 bases are shared with TRBD2. Germline-derived CDR1 and CDR2 are SGHAT and FQNNGV. V was clipped by 4 bases and J by 5 bases; unmatched bases: 9. The CDR3 spans 17 residues. CDR3 sequence: CASSSLASGRGNNEQFF. CDR3 in DNA: TGTGCCAGCAGCTCCCTAGCTAGCGGGAGGGGTAACAATGAGCAGTTCTTC. Complete variable domain (other parts from reference TRBV11-2 and TRBJ2-1): EAGVAQSPRYKIIEKRQSVAFWCNPISGHATLYWYQQILGQGPKLLIQFQNNGVVDDSQLPKDRFSAERLKGVDSTLKIQPAKLEDSAVYLCASSSLASGRGNNEQFFGPGTRLTVL.

This chain links TRBV6-1 with TRBJ2-1, with 10 bases that match TRBD2. The germline CDR1 and CDR2 sequences are MNHNS and SASEGT. CDR3 size: 17 residues. The V gene end was trimmed by 3 bases and the J gene end by 3 bases; junction bases not matched to a gene: 8. CDR3 coding DNA: TGTGCCAGCAGTGAGCCCAGCGGGAGGGCCCTCTACAATGAGCAGTTCTTC. Translated: CASSEPSGRALYNEQFF.

The rearrangement joins TRBV28 to TRBJ2-7, with 9 bases identical to TRBD1. Germline CDR1 is MDHEN and CDR2 is SYDVKM. V dropped 4 bases and J dropped 1; count of bases not matched to a gene: 20. The CDR3 contains 20 residues. The DNA of the CDR3 is TGTGCCAGCAGTTCCCTCTCCCCCGTCTTTGACAGGGGGATATCCTACGAGCAGTACTTC. Encoded protein: CASSSLSPVFDRGISYEQYF.

This rearrangement joins TRBV14 to TRBJ2-7, with 10 bases identical to TRBD1. Germline CDR1 reads SGHDN; CDR2 reads FVKESK. The CDR3 totals 16 residues. The trim removed 4 bases at V and 0 bases at J, leaving 6 bases unmatched. CDR3 sequence: CASSRRRTGGSYEQYF. CDR3 in DNA: TGTGCCAGCAGCCGAAGACGGACAGGGGGCTCCTACGAGCAGTACTTC.

This rearrangement joins TRBV4-1 to TRBJ1-5; 8 bases align to TRBD1. Germline values: CDR1 MGHRA, CDR2 YSYEKL. The CDR3 length is 15 residues. V shed 6 bases, J shed 2 bases, and the junction held 6 bases outside the gene matches. The CDR3 spells CASRGTGLGNQPQHF. The CDR3 bases are TGCGCCAGCAGGGGGACAGGCCTGGGCAATCAGCCCCAGCATTTT.

The rearrangement joins TRBV6-1 to TRBJ2-7; TRBD2 matches at 8 bases. The V gene end was trimmed by 2 bases and the J gene end by 2 bases; junction bases not matched to a gene: 5. Germline V gives CDR1 MNHNS, CDR2 SASEGT. This CDR3 is built from 15 residues. Written as DNA, the CDR3 is TGTGCCAGCAGTGAATATGTAGCGGGGACCTACGAGCAGTACTTC. This translates into CASSEYVAGTYEQYF.

The genes are TRBV10-2 and TRBJ2-3, with 7 bases matching TRBD2. This CDR3 is built from 14 residues. Trimming cost V 9 bases and J 1 base; bases outside gene matches: 7. The germline gives CDR1 WSHSY, CDR2 SAAADI. The CDR3 sequence is CASRFAGGTDTQYF. CDR3 bases: TGCGCCAGTCGATTTGCGGGGGGCACAGATACGCAGTATTTT.

V is TRBV4-1 and J is TRBJ1-5; no clear D gene. The germline V and J ends were trimmed by 1 base and 4 bases, with 11 bases remaining between them. Looked up from germline, CDR1 is MGHRA and CDR2 is YSYEKL. This CDR3 is built from 15 residues. The CDR3 loop reads CASSQGLPGNQPQHF. In DNA form, the CDR3 reads TGCGCCAGCAGCCAAGGCCTACCGGGGAATCAGCCCCAGCATTTT.

This chain joins TRBV7-8 and TRBJ2-7; D may be TRBD2 (5 bases). The CDR3 is 14 residues long. Trimming removed 1 base from V and 3 bases from J, with 10 bases in between. In germline, CDR1 is SGHVS, CDR2 FQNEAQ. DNA for the CDR3: TGTGCCAGCAGCTTAGGGAGGTCCAGCTACGAGCAGTACTTC. It translates to CASSLGRSSYEQYF. Full variable domain (remainder filled in from reference TRBV7-8 and TRBJ2-7): GAGVSQSPRYKVAKRGQDVALRCDPISGHVSLFWYQQALGQGPEFLTYFQNEAQLDKSGLPSDRFFAERPEGSVSTLKIQRTQQEDSAVYLCASSLGRSSYEQYFGPGTRLTVT.

This chain connects TRBV6-1 to TRBJ2-7; 8 bases align to TRBD1. V dropped 6 bases and J dropped 6; count of bases not matched to a gene: 7. The CDR3 loop spans 13 amino acids. The germline V gene encodes CDR1 MNHNS and CDR2 SASEGT. CDR3: CASSPTGVLEQYF. CDR3 sequence (DNA): TGTGCCAGCAGCCCGACAGGGGTTCTCGAGCAGTACTTC.